The rows below give T cell receptor beta chains drawn from one sample of a study of cytomegalovirus exposure and HLA in healthy donors. The table came from immunoSEQ multiplex PCR; TCRdb's copy has only in-frame clones and leaves some out. The sample has 150,000 to 200,000 clones; around 78% are singletons. The sample taken for sequencing was PBMCs. The source is a woman aged 40 to 50 in good health and CMV-seronegative. CDR3s include the opening cysteine and the closing phenylalanine or tryptophan. D genes are given only for firm matches. Not all rows give a size; the values are once, few, many and, for expanded clones, a class.

cdr3_aa cdr3_nt j_call v_call clone_size d_call
CASSRAGQGLSNQPQHF TGTGCCAGTAGTCGGGCCGGACAAGGTTTGAGCAATCAGCCCCAGCATTTT TRBJ1-5 TRBV19 . .
CASSPQPGQGSAEAFF TGTGCCAGCTCACCCCAGCCCGGACAGGGTTCGGCTGAAGCTTTCTTT TRBJ1-1 TRBV18 . TRBD1
CASSEVGSGAGEAFF TGTGCCAGCAGTGAAGTAGGCTCTGGGGCCGGCGAAGCTTTCTTT TRBJ1-1 TRBV6-1 . .
CASGPTSGSGEQFF TGTGCCAGCGGTCCTACTAGCGGGAGCGGTGAGCAGTTCTTC TRBJ2-1 TRBV6-1 . TRBD2
CASSLRWSGAPGELFF TGCGCCAGCAGCTTGAGGTGGAGTGGGGCCCCCGGGGAGCTGTTTTTT TRBJ2-2 TRBV5-1 . .
CASSSRRTGERGYTF TGCGCCAGCAGCTCCCGGAGGACAGGGGAACGGGGCTACACCTTC TRBJ1-2 TRBV5-1 once TRBD1
CASSQGLAGGPSYNEQFF TGTGCCAGCAGCCAAGGACTAGCGGGAGGGCCCTCCTACAATGAGCAGTTCTTC TRBJ2-1 TRBV11-1 few TRBD2
CSVERPGQTTDTQYF TGCAGCGTTGAAAGGCCGGGACAGACTACAGATACGCAGTATTTT TRBJ2-3 TRBV29-1 . TRBD1
CASSRGGAYEQYF TGTGCCAGCAGTCGGGGCGGGGCCTACGAGCAGTACTTC TRBJ2-7 TRBV28 few .
CASSFGGGDTDTQYF TGTGCCAGCAGCTTTGGAGGTGGTGACACAGATACGCAGTATTTT TRBJ2-3 TRBV7-6 . .
CASSRDPGLNEKLFF TGTGCCAGCAGCCGCGACCCGGGACTGAATGAAAAACTGTTTTTT TRBJ1-4 TRBV6-1 few .
CASSVGWSSGGQETQYF TGTGCCAGCAGCGTAGGGTGGTCTAGCGGGGGCCAAGAGACCCAGTACTTC TRBJ2-5 TRBV9 . TRBD2
CASSHPGLGYEQYF TGTGCCAGCAGTCATCCGGGACTAGGGTACGAGCAGTACTTC TRBJ2-7 TRBV6-6 few TRBD2
CASSTGHANTEAFF TGTGCCAGCAGCACGGGACACGCAAACACTGAAGCTTTCTTT TRBJ1-1 TRBV5-5 few .
CASSPTGDSPDTQYF TGCGCCAGCAGCCCGACAGGGGATTCCCCAGATACGCAGTATTTT TRBJ2-3 TRBV5-1 . TRBD1
CASSLPGQDIYGYTF TGTGCCAGCAGTTTGCCGGGACAGGATATCTATGGCTACACCTTC TRBJ1-2 TRBV28 . TRBD1
CASSLQPGFLYGYTF TGTGCCAGCAGTTTACAACCAGGGTTCCTCTATGGCTACACCTTC TRBJ1-2 TRBV28 . .
CASGSGGETQYF TGTGCCAGCGGGTCGGGAGGGGAGACCCAGTACTTC TRBJ2-5 TRBV2 . TRBD2
CAWSSGAYNEQFF TGTGCCTGGAGTAGCGGGGCCTACAATGAGCAGTTCTTC TRBJ2-1 TRBV30 few TRBD2
CASSQEVGANTGELFF TGCGCCAGCAGCCAAGAAGTCGGGGCGAACACCGGGGAGCTGTTTTTT TRBJ2-2 TRBV4-1 . .
CASRLYELNTEAFF TGTGCCAGCAGGCTATACGAATTGAACACTGAAGCTTTCTTT TRBJ1-1 TRBV6-1 . .
CARSLAANYGYTF TGTGCCAGAAGCTTGGCAGCTAACTATGGCTACACCTTC TRBJ1-2 TRBV5-3 . .